This is a list of T cell receptor beta chains from one sample in a study of shared clonotypes between healthy human individuals. TCRdb's copy holds only in-frame clones and misses some; the assay was immunoSEQ multiplex PCR. The sample has hundreds of thousands of clones, 85% to 95% seen once. Sequenced: naive CD8+ T cells sorted from blood. The receptors come from a woman aged 25 to 39 in good health. CDR3s include the opening cysteine and the closing phenylalanine or tryptophan. Each record gives: V gene, J gene, D gene, clone size, CDR3 protein, CDR3 DNA. The D gene is left open where the match is weak. Clone size, where shown, is once, few, many, or a class for clones that have expanded.

>TRBV10-3|TRBJ2-3|TRBD1|.
CAISDPRGDRDLDTQYF
TGTGCCATCAGTGACCCTCGAGGGGACAGGGATTTAGATACGCAGTATTTT
>TRBV11-2|TRBJ2-1|TRBD2|.
CASSRLWAGDYNEQFF
TGTGCCAGCAGCCGCCTTTGGGCGGGAGACTACAATGAGCAGTTCTTC
>TRBV30|TRBJ2-1|TRBD2|.
CAWISGNYNEQFF
TGTGCCTGGATCAGCGGGAACTACAATGAGCAGTTCTTC
>TRBV19|TRBJ1-3|.|.
CASGAGFSGNTIYF
TGTGCCAGTGGAGCAGGTTTCTCTGGAAACACCATATATTTT
>TRBV28|TRBJ2-7|TRBD1|.
CAAFSWTGPGDEQYF
TGTGCCGCCTTCTCCTGGACAGGCCCCGGGGACGAGCAGTACTTC
>TRBV13|TRBJ2-2|.|.
CASSSRLNTGELFF
TGTGCCAGCAGCTCCCGACTGAACACCGGGGAGCTGTTTTTT
>TRBV5-4|TRBJ1-1|.|.
CASSLAGTPNGEAFF
TGTGCCAGCAGCTTGGCCGGGACCCCTAACGGTGAAGCTTTCTTT
>TRBV11-1|TRBJ2-1|.|.
CASSSPRGNNEQFF
TGTGCCAGCAGCTCACCCCGGGGGAACAATGAGCAGTTCTTC
>TRBV19|TRBJ1-1|.|.
CASSMGPGHTEAFF
TGTGCCAGTAGTATGGGTCCGGGACACACTGAAGCTTTCTTT
>TRBV28|TRBJ1-3|.|.
CASSSTLLDRSFLGNTIYF
TGTGCCAGCAGTTCAACCCTACTCGACAGATCCTTCCTCGGAAACACCATATATTTT
>TRBV4-1|TRBJ2-5|.|.
CASSQDPDRRGDQETQYF
TGCGCCAGCAGCCAAGATCCGGACAGGAGGGGGGACCAAGAGACCCAGTACTTC
>TRBV28|TRBJ2-7|TRBD2|.
CASTPGGENYEQYF
TGTGCCAGCACCCCTGGGGGGGAGAACTACGAGCAGTACTTC
>TRBV4-2|TRBJ2-1|.|.
CASSRSGSNYEQFF
TGTGCCAGCAGCCGGTCGGGTAGCAACTATGAGCAGTTCTTC
>TRBV7-2|TRBJ2-7|.|.
CASRTAGYEQYF
TGTGCCAGCAGAACGGCGGGCTACGAGCAGTACTTC
>TRBV6-5|TRBJ2-5|TRBD2|.
CASSTGTTHQETQYF
TGTGCCAGCAGTACCGGGACTACCCACCAAGAGACCCAGTACTTC
>TRBV6-5|TRBJ1-5|.|few
CASSFGAFDNQPQHF
TGTGCCAGCAGTTTTGGGGCTTTCGACAATCAGCCCCAGCATTTT
>TRBV5-1|TRBJ2-3|.|.
CASRYSTDTQYF
TGCGCCAGCAGGTATAGCACAGATACGCAGTATTTT
>TRBV13|TRBJ2-2|.|.
CASSLDTGELFF
TGTGCCAGCAGCTTAGACACCGGGGAGCTGTTTTTT
>TRBV18|TRBJ2-1|TRBD1|.
CASSPPGQGYNEQFF
TGTGCCAGCTCACCACCGGGACAGGGATACAATGAGCAGTTCTTC
>TRBV28|TRBJ1-5|.|.
CASRTGIHSNQPQHF
TGTGCCAGCAGAACAGGAATCCATAGCAATCAGCCCCAGCATTTT
>TRBV28|TRBJ1-1|TRBD1|.
CASSFRQGQAFF
TGTGCCAGCAGTTTCCGACAGGGTCAAGCTTTCTTT
>TRBV5-6|TRBJ2-7|TRBD2|.
CASSLVSSGRINEQYF
TGTGCCAGCAGCTTGGTGTCTAGCGGGAGAATAAACGAGCAGTACTTC
>TRBV11-2|TRBJ2-7|TRBD2|.
CASSTGTSPYEQYF
TGTGCCAGCAGTACCGGGACTAGCCCCTACGAGCAGTACTTC
>TRBV19|TRBJ1-4|TRBD1|.
CASSFWTGDEKLFF
TGTGCCAGTAGTTTTTGGACAGGCGACGAAAAACTGTTTTTT
>TRBV4-1|TRBJ1-2|TRBD1|.
CASSPKQGARSGYTF
TGCGCCAGCAGCCCCAAACAGGGGGCGCGGAGTGGCTACACCTTC
>TRBV6-1|TRBJ1-1|.|once
CASSEGQMNTEAFF
TGTGCCAGCAGTGAAGGACAGATGAACACTGAAGCTTTCTTT
>TRBV9|TRBJ1-5|TRBD1|.
CASTAEIGQGVCFFSNQPQHF
TGTGCCAGCACTGCAGAAATTGGACAGGGAGTCTGTTTCTTTAGCAATCAGCCCCAGCATTTT
>TRBV7-9|TRBJ1-2|.|.
CASSLALDGYTF
TGTGCCAGCAGCTTAGCGCTCGATGGCTACACCTTC
>TRBV27|TRBJ1-2|TRBD1|.
CASRGTGFNYGYTF
TGTGCTAGCAGGGGGACAGGTTTTAACTATGGCTACACCTTC
>TRBV13|TRBJ2-6|.|.
CASSSGAGANVLTF
TGTGCCAGCAGCTCAGGAGCCGGGGCCAACGTCCTGACTTTC
>TRBV28|TRBJ2-7|.|.
CASSDAMVGPYEQYF
TGTGCCAGCAGCGACGCTATGGTGGGGCCCTACGAGCAGTACTTC
>TRBV28|TRBJ2-7|TRBD2|.
CASSLSGSSYEQYF
TGTGCCAGCAGTTTAAGCGGGAGCAGTTACGAGCAGTACTTC
>TRBV6-4|TRBJ2-1|.|once
CASSEEVYNEQFF
TGTGCCAGCAGTGAGGAGGTCTACAATGAGCAGTTCTTC
>TRBV13|TRBJ2-3|.|.
CASSLDTKTDTQYF
TGTGCCAGCAGCTTAGATACGAAGACAGATACGCAGTATTTT
>TRBV7-7|TRBJ2-7|TRBD2|.
CASSLVAGGPDEQYF
TGTGCCAGCAGCCTAGTAGCGGGAGGGCCCGACGAGCAGTACTTC
>TRBV10-1|TRBJ2-7|TRBD1|.
CASSTGRMGEQYF
TGCGCCAGTTCGACAGGGCGGATGGGCGAGCAGTACTTC
>TRBV28|TRBJ1-5|.|.
CASSLLSGPGNQPQHF
TGTGCCAGCAGTTTACTTTCCGGGCCTGGCAATCAGCCCCAGCATTTT
>TRBV5-4|TRBJ2-7|.|once
CASSWGPTLYEQYF
TGTGCCAGCAGCTGGGGACCAACCCTCTACGAGCAGTACTTC
>TRBV7-8|TRBJ2-3|TRBD2|.
CASSSLLAVPTDTQYF
TGTGCCAGCAGCTCTTTACTAGCGGTTCCAACAGATACGCAGTATTTT
>TRBV13|TRBJ1-1|TRBD1|.
CASSPPTGGFGNTEAFF
TGTGCCAGCAGCCCCCCGACAGGGGGGTTTGGGAACACTGAAGCTTTCTTT
>TRBV6-1|TRBJ2-2|TRBD2|.
CASSGLAGLGELFF
TGTGCCAGCAGCGGACTAGCGGGACTAGGGGAGCTGTTTTTT